These T cell receptor beta chains were read from a single sample in a study of shared clonotypes between healthy human individuals. This table comes from immunoSEQ multiplex PCR, and its TCRdb copy is limited to in-frame clones, with some not included. The table has 2 million to 2.5 million clones, 93% seen once; the top ten hold 0.36%. Sequences were obtained from naive CD4+ T cells from PBMCs. The receptors here all came from a man aged 18 to 29 in good health. Some clones in this sample may be carry-over from other donors' samples. Each CDR3 is given with its conserved first and last residue. D genes are given only for firm matches. A row's size may be missing; if present it is once, few, many or a size class.

CDR3	DNA	length	D	V	J	size
CASSSGQSSGANVLTF	TGCGCCAGCAGCTCGGGACAGAGCTCTGGGGCCAACGTCCTGACTTTC	16	TRBD1	TRBV5-1	TRBJ2-6	-
CASGVRGGIIAGANVLTF	TGTGCCAGCGGAGTTAGGGGGGGAATCATAGCTGGGGCCAACGTCCTGACTTTC	18	-	TRBV11-3	TRBJ2-6	-
CASSLLDTVGETQYF	TGTGCCAGCAGTTTGTTGGACACCGTCGGAGAGACCCAGTACTTC	15	-	TRBV28	TRBJ2-5	-
CASRTQIYSEQYF	TGTGCCAGCAGGACCCAAATCTACAGCGAGCAGTACTTC	13	-	TRBV7-8	TRBJ2-7	-
CASSVRDRVSPLHF	TGTGCCAGCAGTGTCCGGGACAGGGTTTCACCCCTCCACTTT	14	TRBD1	TRBV28	TRBJ1-6	-
CASSPPSEKLFF	TGTGCCAGCAGTCCACCTTCTGAAAAACTGTTTTTT	12	-	TRBV25-1	TRBJ1-4	-
CATSRGPDYEQYF	TGTGCCACCTCCCGGGGCCCGGACTACGAGCAGTACTTC	13	-	TRBV11-3	TRBJ2-7	-
CASSLSRQGARNEQFF	TGTGCCAGCAGTTTATCGAGGCAGGGGGCGCGAAATGAGCAGTTCTTC	16	TRBD1	TRBV27	TRBJ2-1	once
CASSPVQGFRRSTDTQYF	TGTGCCAGCTCACCAGTACAGGGGTTCAGGCGGAGCACAGATACGCAGTATTTT	18	TRBD1	TRBV18	TRBJ2-3	-
CASSHRISGYSSYEQYF	TGCGCCAGCAGCCACCGCATTTCAGGCTATAGCTCCTACGAGCAGTACTTC	17	-	TRBV4-3	TRBJ2-7	-
CASSPARDLNQPQHF	TGTGCCAGCAGTCCGGCCCGGGATCTTAATCAGCCCCAGCATTTT	15	-	TRBV28	TRBJ1-5	-
CASSFPGSYNEQFF	TGCGCCAGCAGCTTTCCTGGGTCCTACAATGAGCAGTTCTTC	14	-	TRBV5-1	TRBJ2-1	-
CASSIPPQDRVNTEAFF	TGTGCCAGTAGTATACCTCCCCAAGACCGGGTGAACACTGAAGCTTTCTTT	17	-	TRBV19	TRBJ1-1	-
CASSLYAGDYGYTF	TGTGCCAGCAGTTTATACGCTGGGGACTATGGCTACACCTTC	14	-	TRBV27	TRBJ1-2	-
CASSPGGSNTEAFF	TGTGCCAGCAGCCCCGGGGGGTCGAACACTGAAGCTTTCTTT	14	-	TRBV7-9	TRBJ1-1	-
CASSITGTEKLFF	TGTGCCAGTAGTATCACAGGGACTGAAAAACTGTTTTTT	13	-	TRBV19	TRBJ1-4	-
CASSGADRRPYEQYF	TGTGCCAGCAGCGGGGCGGACCGACGCCCCTACGAGCAGTACTTC	15	-	TRBV11-2	TRBJ2-7	-
CASSLRGNTEAFF	TGCGCCAGCAGCCTCAGGGGGAACACTGAAGCTTTCTTT	13	-	TRBV5-1	TRBJ1-1	once
CASSLVGFSYEQYF	TGTGCCAGCAGCTTAGTCGGTTTCTCCTACGAGCAGTACTTC	14	-	TRBV7-9	TRBJ2-7	-
CASSLARVGIAEQFF	TGTGCCAGCAGCTTAGCGCGTGTAGGGATCGCTGAGCAGTTCTTC	15	-	TRBV7-2	TRBJ2-1	-
CASSLFTGDNGYTF	TGCGCCAGCAGCTTGTTCACAGGGGATAATGGCTACACCTTC	14	TRBD1	TRBV5-1	TRBJ1-2	-
CASSVQSWGTEAFF	TGTGCCAGCAGCGTCCAGTCCTGGGGGACTGAAGCTTTCTTT	14	-	TRBV9	TRBJ1-1	-
CASSPLPDRTLANYGYTF	TGCGCCAGCAGCCCCCTACCGGACAGGACTTTAGCTAACTATGGCTACACCTTC	18	TRBD1	TRBV5-1	TRBJ1-2	-
CASSYGQNQPQHF	TGTGCCAGCAGTTACGGGCAGAATCAGCCCCAGCATTTT	13	-	TRBV6-6	TRBJ1-5	-
CASSLAKTQYF	TGTGCCAGCAGCTTAGCAAAGACCCAGTACTTC	11	-	TRBV7-8	TRBJ2-5	-
CASSFGQGTSAFF	TGTGCCAGCAGCTTTGGACAGGGGACGAGTGCTTTCTTT	13	TRBD1	TRBV7-2	TRBJ1-1	few
CASSYSATGEKLFF	TGTGCCAGCAGTTACTCGGCTACAGGGGAAAAACTGTTTTTT	14	-	TRBV6-5	TRBJ1-4	-
CASSAGRGSPLHF	TGTGCCAGCAGCGCAGGGCGCGGATCACCCCTCCACTTT	13	-	TRBV6-6	TRBJ1-6	-
CASSVVDLDTQYF	TGTGCCAGCAGCGTAGTGGACCTAGATACGCAGTATTTT	13	-	TRBV9	TRBJ2-3	-
CASSGRIPGGGIYEQYF	TGTGCCAGCAGTGGCCGGATCCCCGGCGGGGGGATCTACGAGCAGTACTTC	17	TRBD2	TRBV6-1	TRBJ2-7	-
CASTNPGPLTQETQYF	TGTGCCAGCACAAACCCGGGGCCACTGACCCAAGAGACCCAGTACTTC	16	-	TRBV28	TRBJ2-5	-
CASSQTSGRSDEQFF	TGCGCCAGCAGCCAAACTAGCGGGAGGTCCGATGAGCAGTTCTTC	15	TRBD2	TRBV4-1	TRBJ2-1	-
CASSPRLAGNTGELFF	TGTGCCAGCAGTCCCAGACTAGCGGGGAACACCGGGGAGCTGTTTTTT	16	TRBD2	TRBV27	TRBJ2-2	-
CASSLGTEGDTQYF	TGCGCCAGCAGCTTGGGGACAGAAGGAGATACGCAGTATTTT	14	-	TRBV5-1	TRBJ2-3	-
CASRGITEAFF	TGTGCCAGCAGGGGTATCACTGAAGCTTTCTTT	11	-	TRBV6-5	TRBJ1-1	-
CASSLMAGPDGADTQYF	TGTGCCAGCAGTTTGATGGCGGGCCCTGATGGGGCAGATACGCAGTATTTT	17	-	TRBV28	TRBJ2-3	-
CVRSIYNEQFF	TGTGTCAGAAGCATTTACAATGAGCAGTTCTTC	11	-	TRBV7-5	TRBJ2-1	-
CASSLKAGASVGPEAFF	TGCGCCAGCAGCTTAAAGGCAGGGGCCTCCGTGGGCCCTGAAGCTTTCTTT	17	-	TRBV5-1	TRBJ1-1	-
CASTDTSSGNTIYF	TGTGCCAGTACGGACACGAGCTCTGGAAACACCATATATTTT	14	-	TRBV19	TRBJ1-3	-
CASSLSGRAGTDTQYF	TGCGCCAGCAGCCTTAGCGGGAGGGCCGGCACAGATACGCAGTATTTT	16	TRBD2	TRBV5-1	TRBJ2-3	-
CASSLTGFADTEAFF	TGTGCCAGCAGCTTAACAGGGTTTGCGGACACTGAAGCTTTCTTT	15	-	TRBV7-3	TRBJ1-1	-
CASSFSGTGGTTDTQYF	TGTGCCAGCAGCTTCTCCGGGACAGGGGGCACCACAGATACGCAGTATTTT	17	TRBD1	TRBV7-6	TRBJ2-3	-
CASSAAGTVLQPQHF	TGTGCCAGTAGTGCCGCCGGGACAGTCCTTCAGCCCCAGCATTTT	15	TRBD1	TRBV19	TRBJ1-5	-
CASRGGGTGFYEQYF	TGTGCCAGCAGGGGTGGGGGGACAGGCTTTTACGAGCAGTACTTC	15	TRBD1	TRBV2	TRBJ2-7	-
CASSLGASDSTDTQYF	TGTGCCAGCAGTCTCGGGGCTAGCGATAGCACAGATACGCAGTATTTT	16	-	TRBV7-9	TRBJ2-3	-
CATSRDQLAGGPGDEQFF	TGTGCCACCAGCAGAGATCAACTAGCGGGAGGGCCTGGGGATGAGCAGTTCTTC	18	TRBD2	TRBV15	TRBJ2-1	-
CASTQSGTDNQPQHF	TGTGCCAGCACCCAATCCGGGACAGACAATCAGCCCCAGCATTTT	15	TRBD1	TRBV2	TRBJ1-5	once
CASSGQLSTDTQYF	TGTGCCAGCAGCGGACAGTTGAGCACAGATACGCAGTATTTT	14	-	TRBV9	TRBJ2-3	-
CSVEVRTPSGASSGANVLTF	TGCAGCGTTGAAGTTAGGACCCCGTCAGGGGCGAGCTCTGGGGCCAACGTCCTGACTTTC	20	-	TRBV29-1	TRBJ2-6	-
CASSGWTGAADTQYF	TGTGCCAGCAGTGGTTGGACAGGGGCGGCAGATACGCAGTATTTT	15	TRBD1	TRBV2	TRBJ2-3	-
CASRRPGQGDWEQYF	TGTGCCAGCAGGAGACCGGGACAGGGGGACTGGGAGCAGTACTTC	15	TRBD1	TRBV27	TRBJ2-7	-
CASSPGGVADTQYF	TGTGCCAGCTCACCCGGGGGAGTAGCAGATACGCAGTATTTT	14	-	TRBV18	TRBJ2-3	-